Below are 28 T cell receptor beta chains sequenced from a single sample in a study of blood T cell repertoires in COVID-19. The method was immunoSEQ multiplex PCR; TCRdb's version includes in-frame clones alone and lacks a portion of them. Of 250,000 to 350,000 clones listed, 80% to 90% are singletons. The material sequenced was peripheral blood. These receptors came from a man younger than 40 with acute or convalescent COVID-19.

The V call is TRBV25-1, the J call TRBJ2-7; D possibly corresponds to TRBD1 (6 bases). The CDR3 extends over 16 amino acids. Trimming took 4 bases from V and 3 from J, leaving 19 bases between them. Germline V lookup: CDR1 MGHDK, CDR2 SYGVNS. This chain's CDR3 is CASSGKNGTNLYEQYF. The CDR3 DNA follows: TGTGCCAGCAGTGGCAAAAACGGGACAAATCTCTACGAGCAGTACTTC.

This clone was counted a single time. The rearrangement joins TRBV10-3 to TRBJ1-2; possibly TRBD1 for D (5 bases). Trimming removed 0 bases at V and 7 bases at J, with 9 bases between. Per the germline V gene, CDR1 is ENHRY and CDR2 is SYGVKD. The CDR3 runs 13 residues. The CDR3 coding sequence is TGTGCCATCAGTGAGTCGGGGGAGGCTGGCTACACCTTC. Translated, it gives CAISESGEAGYTF.

V usage is TRBV29-1 and J usage is TRBJ1-2, with D tentatively TRBD1 (5 bases). Germline V gives CDR1 SQVTM, CDR2 ANQGSEA. The CDR3 sequence is 12 residues long. V was pared by 4 bases and J by 7 bases, with 13 bases between. The chain's CDR3 is CSVGAGRGGYTF. The DNA of the CDR3 is TGCAGCGTTGGTGCGGGGAGGGGTGGCTACACCTTC.

This clone was detected only once. The gene calls are TRBV19 and TRBJ2-7; D may be TRBD1 (6 bases). The germline V gene encodes CDR1 LNHDA and CDR2 SQIVND (reference sequence). The CDR3 has 12 residues. V was cut by 4 bases and J by 13 bases, with 17 bases left in between. The CDR3, as DNA: TGTGCCAGTAGTACAGCGAGGGGACATTACTACTTC. Its protein product is CASSTARGHYYF.

The rearrangement uses TRBV27 and TRBJ2-3; D is unclear. Trimming left V 2 bases short and J 11 bases short, with 14 bases between. Per the germline V gene, CDR1 is MNHEY and CDR2 is SMNVEV (reference sequence). This CDR3 region has 13 residues. This CDR3 reads CASSLNGRSGQYF. CDR3 coding DNA: TGTGCCAGCAGTTTAAATGGAAGGAGTGGGCAGTATTTT.

The chain recombines TRBV2 with TRBJ2-1; TRBD2 is a possible D gene (5 bases). Germline values: CDR1 SNHLY, CDR2 FYNNEI. Trimming removed 4 bases at V and 5 bases at J, with 12 bases between. The CDR3 is 14 residues long. DNA for the CDR3: TGTGCCAGCAGTGTAAGAGGGCCCCACAATGAGCAGTTCTTC. It encodes CASSVRGPHNEQFF.

The rearrangement uses TRBV4-1 and TRBJ2-4; 7 bases agree with TRBD1. CDR1 and CDR2 (germline): MGHRA, YSYEKL. This CDR3 has 14 amino acids. The V segment lost 5 bases and the J segment 6 bases; nucleotides outside the gene matches: 7. CDR3 nucleotides: TGCGCCAGCAGCGCCCGGACAGGAGTAAACATTCAGTACTTC. Its translation is CASSARTGVNIQYF.

The J gene is TRBJ1-2, the V gene TRBV7-6, with D unresolved. The germline V and J ends were trimmed by 1 base and 7 bases, with 10 bases remaining between them. The CDR3 has 13 residues. Germline V CDR1 and CDR2: SGHVS, FNYEAQ. The CDR3 region is CASSLDPEGGYTF. CDR3 in DNA: TGTGCCAGCAGCTTAGACCCCGAGGGTGGCTACACCTTC.

The CDR3 DNA follows: TGTGCCAGCAGCCCACGGCCGACCCTCCAGGAACCTCCAGGCTACACCTTC. It encodes CASSPRPTLQEPPGYTF. J is TRBJ1-2 and V is TRBV7-9; no firm D call. This CDR3 is 17 amino acids long. Germline values: CDR1 SEHNR, CDR2 FQNEAQ (reference sequence). Trimming pared 5 bases from V and 8 bases from J, leaving 27 bases between. The whole variable domain, remainder taken from reference TRBV7-9 and TRBJ1-2, is DTGVSQNPRHKITKRGQNVTFRCDPISEHNRLYWYRQTLGQGPEFLTYFQNEAQLEKSRLLSDRFSAERPKGSFSTLEIQRTEQGDSAMYLCASSPRPTLQEPPGYTFGSGTRLTVV.

DNA for the CDR3: TGTGCCAGCAGCCATACGCTAGAGGGACTAGGCTACAATGAGCAGTTCTTC. This gives the protein CASSHTLEGLGYNEQFF. This rearrangement joins TRBV7-8 to TRBJ2-1, with 8 bases aligning to TRBD2. The CDR3 has 17 residues. Unmatched junction bases numbered 12, after V lost 5 bases and J lost 3 bases. The V gene's germline CDR1 is SGHVS and CDR2 FQNEAQ. The whole variable domain, filled in from reference TRBV7-8 and TRBJ2-1, reads GAGVSQSPRYKVAKRGQDVALRCDPISGHVSLFWYQQALGQGPEFLTYFQNEAQLDKSGLPSDRFFAERPEGSVSTLKIQRTQQEDSAVYLCASSHTLEGLGYNEQFFGPGTRLTVL.

This clone was counted a single time. The rearrangement joins TRBV5-1 to TRBJ1-1; 8 bases are shared with TRBD1. CDR3 length equals 16 residues. J was trimmed by 2 bases and V by 0 bases; bases with no gene match: 6. Germline V gives CDR1 SGHRS, CDR2 YFSETQ. CDR3 protein: CASSLVPDRENTEAFF. The CDR3 DNA follows: TGCGCCAGCAGCTTGGTCCCGGACAGGGAAAACACTGAAGCTTTCTTT.

The rearrangement links TRBV28 to TRBJ1-2; weak D call: TRBD1 (6 bases). The CDR3 consists of 13 residues. Germline V gene lookup returns CDR1 MDHEN and CDR2 SYDVKM. Trimming left V 3 bases short and J 6 bases short, with 11 bases between. The CDR3 protein is CASSFQGSHGYTF. The CDR3 DNA is TGTGCCAGCAGTTTCCAGGGGTCTCATGGCTACACCTTC.

The rearrangement uses TRBV3-1 (or the pseudogene TRBV3-2) and TRBJ1-2, with D perhaps matching TRBD1 (5 bases). Trimming cost V 1 base and J 2 bases, with 5 bases left between them. Germline assignment: CDR1 LGHDT and CDR2 YNNKEL (reference sequence). This CDR3 is built from 13 residues. The CDR3 nucleotides are TGTGCCAGCAGCCAAGCAGGGAACTATGGCTACACCTTC. Its protein is CASSQAGNYGYTF.

V and J are TRBV7-8 and TRBJ2-5; D not certain. V was clipped by 5 bases and J by 5 bases, with 18 bases between them. This CDR3 comprises 15 residues. Germline V gene data show CDR1 as SGHVS and CDR2 as FQNEAQ. CDR3 amino acids: CASSTPYNSWETQYF. CDR3 sequence (DNA): TGTGCCAGCAGCACACCATATAACAGCTGGGAGACCCAGTACTTC.

The chain recombines TRBV7-9 with TRBJ2-3; a weak D match, TRBD2 (5 bases). CDR3 length equals 13 residues. Trimming pared 5 bases from V and 5 bases from J, leaving 11 bases between. Germline-derived CDR1 and CDR2 are SEHNR and FQNEAQ (reference sequence). The CDR3 loop is CASSPPGIDTQYF. The CDR3 DNA reads as TGTGCCAGCAGCCCCCCGGGGATAGATACGCAGTATTTT.

The chain carries TRBV5-1 and TRBJ2-6; possibly TRBD2 for D (5 bases). Deletions cut 3 bases from V and 4 bases from J, with 17 bases between. CDR1 and CDR2 from the germline V gene are SGHRS and YFSETQ. There are 17 residues in the CDR3. The CDR3 DNA reads TGCGCCAGCAGCTCCCCCCCTAACACGGGGGGGGCCAACGTCCTGACTTTC. This codes for CASSSPPNTGGANVLTF.

The chain employs TRBV24-1 and TRBJ1-5; D gene ambiguous. Trimming cost V 2 bases and J 1 base, with 5 bases left between them. CDR1 is KGHDR and CDR2 is SFDVKD in the germline V gene. This CDR3 has 14 amino acids. CDR3 region: CATSDSLSNQPQHF. CDR3 DNA sequence: TGTGCCACCAGTGATTCCCTGAGCAATCAGCCCCAGCATTTT.

A word on this clone: Other DNA sequences in the sample encode the same CDR3. The chain links TRBV6-5 to TRBJ2-7; D possibly corresponds to TRBD1 (6 bases). V lost 0 bases to trimming and J lost 1 base, with 7 bases between them. Germline loops: CDR1 MNHEY, CDR2 SVGAGI. CDR3 length: 14 amino acids. CDR3 region: CASSYSDRSYEQYF. CDR3 DNA sequence: TGTGCCAGCAGTTACTCCGACAGGTCCTACGAGCAGTACTTC.

This chain connects TRBV19 to TRBJ1-6; D is undetermined. This CDR3 spans 17 amino acids. The V gene lost 5 bases and the J gene lost 0 bases, with 14 bases spanning the gap. Germline CDR1 and CDR2: LNHDA and SQIVND (reference sequence). This CDR3 reads CASSAREEGSYNSPLHF. Written as DNA, the CDR3 is TGTGCCAGTAGTGCCCGGGAGGAGGGCTCCTATAATTCACCCCTCCACTTT.

The rearrangement uses TRBV30 and TRBJ2-1; D might be TRBD1 (6 bases). The CDR3 is made up of 15 amino acids. Trimming left V 2 bases short and J 7 bases short, with 18 bases between. Germline CDR1 reads GTSNPN; CDR2 reads SVGIG (reference sequence). The CDR3 region is CAWSPTGGMGNEQFF. Here the CDR3 DNA reads TGTGCCTGGAGTCCGACAGGTGGGATGGGGAATGAGCAGTTCTTC. The complete variable domain, with remaining parts taken from reference TRBV30 and TRBJ2-1, reads SQTIHQWPATLVQPVGSPLSLECTVEGTSNPNLYWYRQAAGRGLQLLFYSVGIGQISSEVPQNLSASRPQDRQFILSSKKLLLSDSGFYLCAWSPTGGMGNEQFFGPGTRLTVL.

This chain connects TRBV7-8 to TRBJ2-1; 7 nucleotides line up with TRBD1. The CDR3 extends over 17 amino acids. Germline trimming cut 1 base from V and 0 bases from J; bases unmatched to any gene: 6. CDR1 SGHVS and CDR2 FQNEAQ come from the germline V gene. CDR3 in amino acids: CASSLGRQGFSYNEQFF. The CDR3 coding sequence is TGTGCCAGCAGCTTAGGAAGACAGGGCTTCTCCTACAATGAGCAGTTCTTC.

The V call is TRBV4-1, the J call TRBJ2-1, with D maybe TRBD2 (6 bases). From germline, CDR1 is MGHRA and CDR2 YSYEKL. V was clipped by 2 bases and J by 0 bases, with 11 bases between them. The CDR3 sequence is 16 residues long. CDR3 nucleotides: TGCGCCAGCAGCCAAATCGCCGGGAGCTCCTACAATGAGCAGTTCTTC. It translates to CASSQIAGSSYNEQFF.

The rearrangement uses TRBV5-1 and TRBJ2-5; 9 bases are a match to TRBD1. The CDR3 spans 16 residues. Per the germline V gene, CDR1 is SGHRS and CDR2 is YFSETQ. Trimming at V came to 5 bases and at J to 2 bases, leaving 10 bases not matched to a gene. The CDR3 loop reads CASRRTGGGGQETQYF. CDR3 DNA: TGCGCCAGCAGAAGAACAGGGGGCGGAGGTCAAGAGACCCAGTACTTC.

The chain joins TRBV12-3 or TRBV12-4 to TRBJ1-1; perhaps TRBD1 as D (6 bases). The CDR3 consists of 13 residues. Trimming shortened V by 5 bases and J by 4 bases, and 11 bases separated the two germline ends. The CDR3 sequence is CASSLQGVTEAFF. As DNA, the CDR3 is TGTGCCAGCAGTCTACAGGGTGTCACTGAAGCTTTCTTT.

This chain connects TRBV6-6 to TRBJ2-5; 7 nucleotides agree with TRBD1. Germline values: CDR1 MNHNY, CDR2 SVGAGI (reference sequence). V dropped 6 bases and J dropped 2; count of bases not matched to a gene: 6. This CDR3 has 14 amino acids. CDR3 loop: CASSPGQIQETQYF. The DNA of the CDR3 is TGTGCCAGCAGCCCGGGACAGATACAAGAGACCCAGTACTTC.

The gene calls are TRBV9 and TRBJ2-6; no reliable D call. V lost 3 bases, J lost 2 bases, and 9 bases lay in between. The germline gives CDR1 SGDLS, CDR2 YYNGEE. The CDR3 runs 15 residues. The chain's CDR3 is CASSGSNPGANVLTF. The CDR3 DNA reads as TGTGCCAGCAGCGGTAGCAATCCTGGGGCCAACGTCCTGACTTTC.

This chain links TRBV27 with TRBJ1-5; 7 bases agree with TRBD1. Losses at the gene ends were 6 bases for V and 1 base for J; bases not matched to a gene: 3. Germline CDR1 is MNHEY and CDR2 is SMNVEV (reference sequence). This CDR3 contains 14 residues. CDR3 DNA: TGTGCCAGCAGGTACAGGGGAAGCAATCAGCCCCAGCATTTT. Encoded protein: CASRYRGSNQPQHF.

The chain recombines TRBV28 with TRBJ1-2; D gene unclear. The CDR3 runs to 14 residues. With 6 bases removed from V and 7 bases from J, the gap between germline ends came to 18 bases. Germline assignment: CDR1 MDHEN and CDR2 SYDVKM. The CDR3 is CASRPPGTRGGYTF. The CDR3 DNA sequence: TGTGCCAGCAGGCCTCCGGGAACACGTGGTGGCTACACCTTC.